The 9 T cell receptor beta chains reported below all come from one sample, sequenced in a study of T-cell reconstitution after alpha-beta-depleted transplantation in children. The library targeted TCRbeta and was prepared with unique molecular identifiers. Via MiXCR, TCRdb re-called the PCR reads, giving one row per CDR3 protein. The sample lists 150,000 to 250,000 distinct CDR3 sequences, roughly 6.3% occurring once. The material sequenced was PBMCs, taken before TCRalphabeta/CD19-depleted stem cell transplant. Receptors were obtained from a girl under three years old with combined immunodeficiency, due to receive a stem cell transplant.

This clonotype was counted ten times or more. The gene calls are TRBV25-1 and TRBJ2-7, with a possible D match to TRBD2 (5 bases). Germline V gene data show CDR1 as MGHDK and CDR2 as SYGVNS. V dropped 5 bases and J dropped 3 bases, with 14 bases sitting between them. The CDR3 has 14 amino acids. CDR3 amino acids: CASSSLATNYEQYF. CDR3 DNA sequence: TGTGCCAGCAGTTCTTTGGCGACTAACTACGAGCAGTACTTC.

In this sample, this clonotype turned up many times. The chain carries TRBV18 and TRBJ1-1; 11 bases align to TRBD1. V was pared by 6 bases and J by 3 bases, with 12 bases of the junction left unmatched. Germline assignment: CDR1 KGHSH and CDR2 LQKENI. CDR3 length equals 17 residues. This CDR3 reads CASSPGQGAAMDTEAFF. The CDR3 DNA follows: TGTGCCAGCTCCCCCGGACAGGGGGCCGCCATGGACACTGAAGCTTTCTTT.

This clonotype came up many times. The V and J genes are TRBV7-8 and TRBJ1-6; D is unresolved. This CDR3 is built from 13 residues. V was trimmed by 5 bases and J by 10 bases, leaving 12 bases between them. Germline V gives CDR1 SGHVS, CDR2 FQNEAQ. For the CDR3, the DNA is TGTGCCAGCAGCCTCCTCAGTCCCTCACCCCTCCACTTT. It specifies CASSLLSPSPLHF.

This clonotype appeared many times. The rearrangement links TRBV5-1 to TRBJ2-3; TRBD2 is a possible D gene (7 bases). CDR1 and CDR2 from the germline V gene are SGHRS and YFSETQ. V lost 5 bases and J 2 bases, leaving 15 bases between the germline ends. The CDR3 covers 15 residues. Here the CDR3 reads CASSKGGVLTDTQYF. CDR3 nucleotides: TGCGCCAGCAGTAAGGGGGGGGTGCTCACAGATACGCAGTATTTT.

This clonotype was counted only a few times. The J gene is TRBJ2-7, the V gene TRBV12-3 or TRBV12-4; D might be TRBD1 (6 bases). This CDR3 has 15 amino acids. With 3 bases removed from V and 3 bases from J, the gap between germline ends came to 15 bases. The CDR3 region is CASSFPGQPLYEQYF. DNA of the CDR3: TGTGCCAGCAGTTTTCCAGGACAGCCTCTCTACGAGCAGTACTTC.

This clonotype was detected ten times or more. The gene calls are TRBV4-2 and TRBJ2-7, with 7 positions matching TRBD1. The germline V gene encodes CDR1 LGHNA and CDR2 YNFKEQ. CDR3 size: 11 residues. The V gene end was trimmed by 6 bases and the J gene end by 5 bases; junction bases not matched to a gene: 1. The CDR3 spells CASRTGDEQYF. CDR3 nucleotides: TGTGCCAGCAGAACAGGGGACGAGCAGTACTTC.

The chain joins TRBV5-1 to TRBJ1-4; 8 bases are a match to TRBD1. The V and J ends lost 1 base and 5 bases, in that order; junction bases with no gene match: 10. The germline V gene has CDR1 SGHRS and CDR2 YFSETQ. CDR3 size: 17 residues. This chain's CDR3 is CASSLLNPRGRNEKLFF. The CDR3 DNA reads as TGCGCCAGCAGCTTGCTCAACCCCAGGGGGCGAAATGAAAAACTGTTTTTT. The variable domain in full, with the rest retrieved from reference TRBV5-1 and TRBJ1-4, is KAGVTQTPRYLIKTRGQQVTLSCSPISGHRSVSWYQQTPGQGLQFLFEYFSETQRNKGNFPGRFSGRQFSNSRSEMNVSTLELGDSALYLCASSLLNPRGRNEKLFFGSGTQLSVL.

The V and J genes are TRBV4-2 and TRBJ2-7; 7 positions match TRBD1. Germline lookup yields CDR1 LGHNA and CDR2 YNFKEQ. V lost 9 bases and J lost 6; bases outside the gene matches: 11. The CDR3 runs 13 residues. The CDR3 sequence is CASGTASLCEQYF. The DNA for the CDR3 is TGTGCCAGTGGGACAGCCTCCCTCTGCGAGCAGTACTTC.

This clonotype was observed many times. This chain uses TRBV20-1 with TRBJ2-1, with 10 bases lining up with TRBD2. CDR1 is DFQATT, CDR2 SNEGSKA, per germline (reference sequence). The ends lost 5 bases at V and 6 bases at J; junction bases unmatched: 7. The CDR3 is 14 amino acids. CDR3 residues: CSAPLAGEGNEQFF. CDR3 bases: TGCAGTGCTCCTCTAGCGGGAGAGGGCAATGAGCAGTTCTTC.